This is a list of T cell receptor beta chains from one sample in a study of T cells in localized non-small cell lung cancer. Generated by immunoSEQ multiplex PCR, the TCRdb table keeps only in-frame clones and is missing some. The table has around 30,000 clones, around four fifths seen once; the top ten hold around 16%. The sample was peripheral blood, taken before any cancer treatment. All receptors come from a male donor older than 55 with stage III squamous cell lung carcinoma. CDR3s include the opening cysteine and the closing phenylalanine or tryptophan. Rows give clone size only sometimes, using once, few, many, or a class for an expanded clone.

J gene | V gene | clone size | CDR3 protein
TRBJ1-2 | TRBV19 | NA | CASRKGGAEVYGYTF
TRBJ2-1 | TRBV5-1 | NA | CASSWDLPHYNEQFF
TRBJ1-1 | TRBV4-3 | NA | CASSQGSGLADTEAFF
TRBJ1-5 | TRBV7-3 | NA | CASSLTFNQPQHF
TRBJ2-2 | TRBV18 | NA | CASSPWTENTGELFF
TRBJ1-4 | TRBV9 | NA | CASSDRTGEEKLFF
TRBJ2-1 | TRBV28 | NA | CASSTWDRYEFF
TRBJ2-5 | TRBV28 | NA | CASPPGTGLGQETQYF
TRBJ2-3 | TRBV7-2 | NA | CASSFGQGGSTDTQYF
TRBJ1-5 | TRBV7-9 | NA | CASSFAGPVDQPQHF
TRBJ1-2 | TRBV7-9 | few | CASSLTGGGGYTF
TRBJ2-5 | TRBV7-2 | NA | CASRDEGFRETQYF
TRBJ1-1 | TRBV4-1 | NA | CASSHPKGQGTEAFF
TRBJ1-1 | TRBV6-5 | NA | CASSSWMNTEAFF
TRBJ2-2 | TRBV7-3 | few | CASSLKRPENTGELFF
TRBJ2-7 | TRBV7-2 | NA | CASSPLGSYEQYF
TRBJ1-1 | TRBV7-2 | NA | CASSLVPLNTEAFF
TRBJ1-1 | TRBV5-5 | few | CASSFTLFGNTEAFF
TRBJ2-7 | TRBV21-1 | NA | CASSRLDRSEQYF
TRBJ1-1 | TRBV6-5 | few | CASSYGGDPEAFF
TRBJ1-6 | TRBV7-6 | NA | CASASYRGSPLHF
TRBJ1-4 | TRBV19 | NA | CASSIVGNRGGSEMEKLFF
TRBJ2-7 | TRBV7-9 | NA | CASSLSPGAGSVEQYF
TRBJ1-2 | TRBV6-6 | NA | CASREDSVVYGYTF
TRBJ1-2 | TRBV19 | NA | CASSITVGQGGGYTF
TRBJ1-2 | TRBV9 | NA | CASSVDQGFNYGYTF
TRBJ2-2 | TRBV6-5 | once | CASSLRGGGELFF
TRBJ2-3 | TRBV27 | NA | CASSLWRVDTQYF
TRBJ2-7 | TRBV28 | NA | CASSFGRSDYEQYF
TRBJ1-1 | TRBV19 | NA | CASSMYSKGSADTEAFF
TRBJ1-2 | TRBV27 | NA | CASSFWARTGSSGYTF
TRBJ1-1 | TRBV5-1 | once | CASSLGRFQGHSTEAFF
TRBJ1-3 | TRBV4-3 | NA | CASRPDPHLGNTIYF
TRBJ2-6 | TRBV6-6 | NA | CASSNNQDSGANVLTF
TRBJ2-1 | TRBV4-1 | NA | CASSRGDGSSYNEQFF
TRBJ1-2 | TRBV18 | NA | CASSPPGSGAYGYTF
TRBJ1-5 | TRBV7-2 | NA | CASSLEAANQPQHF
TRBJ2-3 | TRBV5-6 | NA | CASSIRDRDTDTQYF
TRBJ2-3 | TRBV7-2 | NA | CASSLITTRRTDTQYF
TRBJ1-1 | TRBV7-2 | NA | CASSFGTGWTEAFF
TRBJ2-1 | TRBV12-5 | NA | CASGTGDTFGNEQFF